This T cell receptor beta chain was documented in a study of blood T cells in healthy people across ages. Trimming cost V 1 base and J 2 bases, with 21 bases left between them. CDR1 is SEHNR, CDR2 FQNEAQ, per germline (reference sequence). There are 19 residues in the CDR3. Primed by a sample-barcoded 5' primer and a J-beta primer mix, a second PCR proceeded for about 7 to 12 cycles. TCRdb fed the 5' RACE reads into MiXCR, producing one record per CDR3 protein. The data contain hundreds of thousands of distinct CDR3 sequences, about 27% of them singletons. The sample was also reused in another study, on T cells of mothers and their children.

The material sequenced was blood. The J gene is TRBJ2-4, the V gene TRBV7-9, with D maybe TRBD1 (5 bases). The receptor's source is a boy between 2 and 10 years old in good health. CDR3 sequence reads: CASSLGLTVRPLPKNIQYF. DNA for the CDR3: TGTGCCAGCAGCTTAGGCCTGACAGTTCGCCCCCTTCCCAAAAACATTCAGTACTTC.